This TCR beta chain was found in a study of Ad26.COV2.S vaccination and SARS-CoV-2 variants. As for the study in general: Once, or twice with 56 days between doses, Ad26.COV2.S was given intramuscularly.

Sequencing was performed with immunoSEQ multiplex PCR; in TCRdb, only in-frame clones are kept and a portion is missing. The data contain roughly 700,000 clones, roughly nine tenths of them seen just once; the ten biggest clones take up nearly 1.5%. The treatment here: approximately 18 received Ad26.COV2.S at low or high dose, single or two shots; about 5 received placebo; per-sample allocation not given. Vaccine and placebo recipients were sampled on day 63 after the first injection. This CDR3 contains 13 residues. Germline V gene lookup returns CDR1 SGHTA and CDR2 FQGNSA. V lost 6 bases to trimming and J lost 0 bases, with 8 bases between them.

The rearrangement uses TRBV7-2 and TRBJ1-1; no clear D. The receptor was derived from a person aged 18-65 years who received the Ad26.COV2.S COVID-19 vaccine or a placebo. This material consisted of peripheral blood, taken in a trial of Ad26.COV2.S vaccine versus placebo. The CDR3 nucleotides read TGTGCCAGCAGGCTGACCGTGAACACTGAAGCTTTCTTT. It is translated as CASRLTVNTEAFF.